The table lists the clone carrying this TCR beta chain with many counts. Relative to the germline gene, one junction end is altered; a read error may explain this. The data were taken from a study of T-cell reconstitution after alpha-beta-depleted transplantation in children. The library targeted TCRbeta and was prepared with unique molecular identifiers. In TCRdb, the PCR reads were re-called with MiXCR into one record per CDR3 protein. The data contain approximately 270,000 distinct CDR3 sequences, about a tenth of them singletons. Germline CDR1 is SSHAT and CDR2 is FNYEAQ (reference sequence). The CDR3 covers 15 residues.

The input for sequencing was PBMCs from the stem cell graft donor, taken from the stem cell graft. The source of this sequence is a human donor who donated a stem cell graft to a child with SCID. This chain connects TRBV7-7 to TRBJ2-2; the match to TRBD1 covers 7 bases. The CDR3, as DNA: TGTGCTAGCAGCTTAGCGACAGGGTTTCGCGGGGAGCTGTTTTTT. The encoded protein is CASSLATGFRGELFF.